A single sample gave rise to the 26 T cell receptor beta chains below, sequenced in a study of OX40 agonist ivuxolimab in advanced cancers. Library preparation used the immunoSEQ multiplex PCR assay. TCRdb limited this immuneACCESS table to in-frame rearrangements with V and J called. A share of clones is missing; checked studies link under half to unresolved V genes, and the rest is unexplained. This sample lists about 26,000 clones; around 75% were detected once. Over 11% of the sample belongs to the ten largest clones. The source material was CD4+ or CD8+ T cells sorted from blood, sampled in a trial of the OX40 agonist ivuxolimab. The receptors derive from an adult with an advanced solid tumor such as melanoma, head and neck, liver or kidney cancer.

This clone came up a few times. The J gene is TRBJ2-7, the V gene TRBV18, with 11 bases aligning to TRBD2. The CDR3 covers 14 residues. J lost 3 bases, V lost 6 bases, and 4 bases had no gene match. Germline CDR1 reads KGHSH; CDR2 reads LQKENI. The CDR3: CASSRGTSGYEQYF. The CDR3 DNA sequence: TGTGCCAGCTCCCGAGGGACTAGCGGCTACGAGCAGTACTTC.

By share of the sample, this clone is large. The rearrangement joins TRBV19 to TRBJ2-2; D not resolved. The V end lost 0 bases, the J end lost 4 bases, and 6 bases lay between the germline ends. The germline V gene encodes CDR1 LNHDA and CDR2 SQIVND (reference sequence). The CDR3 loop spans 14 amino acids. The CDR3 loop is CASSIDVGTGELFF. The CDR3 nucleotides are TGTGCCAGTAGTATAGACGTGGGCACCGGGGAGCTGTTTTTT.

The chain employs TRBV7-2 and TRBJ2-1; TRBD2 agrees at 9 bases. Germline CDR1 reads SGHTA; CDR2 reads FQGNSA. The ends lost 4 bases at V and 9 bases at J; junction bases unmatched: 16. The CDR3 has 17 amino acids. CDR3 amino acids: CASSSVRTRGGAGEQFF. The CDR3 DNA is TGTGCCAGCAGCTCGGTTCGGACTCGCGGGGGGGCGGGTGAGCAGTTCTTC. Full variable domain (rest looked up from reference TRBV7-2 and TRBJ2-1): GAGVSQSPSNKVTEKGKDVELRCDPISGHTALYWYRQSLGQGLEFLIYFQGNSAPDKSGLPSDRFSAERTGGSVSTLTIQRTQQEDSAVYLCASSSVRTRGGAGEQFFGPGTRLTVL.

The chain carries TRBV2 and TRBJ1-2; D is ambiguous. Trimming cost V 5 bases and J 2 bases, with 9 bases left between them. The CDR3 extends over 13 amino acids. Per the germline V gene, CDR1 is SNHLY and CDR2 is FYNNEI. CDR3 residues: CASSISPNYGYTF. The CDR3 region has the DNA TGTGCCAGCAGTATCAGCCCCAACTATGGCTACACCTTC.

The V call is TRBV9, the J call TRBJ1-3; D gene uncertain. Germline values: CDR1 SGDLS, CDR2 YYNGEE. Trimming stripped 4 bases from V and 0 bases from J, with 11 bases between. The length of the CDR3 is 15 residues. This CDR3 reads CASSPRLSSGNTIYF. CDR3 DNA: TGTGCCAGCAGCCCTCGGTTGAGCTCTGGAAACACCATATATTTT.

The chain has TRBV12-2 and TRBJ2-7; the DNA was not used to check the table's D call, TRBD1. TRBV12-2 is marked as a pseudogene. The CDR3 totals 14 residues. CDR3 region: CASRLNRDTYEQYF. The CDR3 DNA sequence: TGTGCAAGTCGACTTAACCGTGACACCTACGAGCAGTACTTC.

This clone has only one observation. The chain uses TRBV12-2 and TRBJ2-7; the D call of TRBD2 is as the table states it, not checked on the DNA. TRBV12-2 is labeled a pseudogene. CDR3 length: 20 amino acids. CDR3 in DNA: TGTGCAAGTCGCTTAGCGCCGGGGACTAGAGGCTCCTTGGAACCCTACGAGCAGTACTTC. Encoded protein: CASRLAPGTRGSLEPYEQYF.

The CDR3 reads CASSIRGGLETQYF. CDR3 nucleotides: TGTGCCAGTAGTATAAGAGGGGGGCTGGAGACCCAGTACTTC. The V gene is TRBV19, the J gene TRBJ2-5; D possibly uses TRBD1 or TRBD2 (6 bases each). CDR3 length: 14 residues. Germline V gives CDR1 LNHDA, CDR2 SQIVND (reference sequence). V was shortened by 2 bases and J by 5 bases, with 12 bases between the two germline ends.

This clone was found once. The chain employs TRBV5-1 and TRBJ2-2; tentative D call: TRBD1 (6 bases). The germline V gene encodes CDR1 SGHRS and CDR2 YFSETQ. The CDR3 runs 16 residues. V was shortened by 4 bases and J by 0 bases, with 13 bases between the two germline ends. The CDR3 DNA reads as TGCGCCAGCAGCATGAGGACAGCCTCGAACACCGGGGAGCTGTTTTTT. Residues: CASSMRTASNTGELFF.

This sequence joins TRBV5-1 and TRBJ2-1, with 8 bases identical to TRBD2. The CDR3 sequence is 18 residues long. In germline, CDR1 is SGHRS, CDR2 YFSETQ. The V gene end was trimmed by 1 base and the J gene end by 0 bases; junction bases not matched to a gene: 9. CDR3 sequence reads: CASSLRSGGLSSYNEQFF. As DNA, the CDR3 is TGCGCCAGCAGCTTGAGGAGCGGGGGCCTTAGCTCCTACAATGAGCAGTTCTTC.

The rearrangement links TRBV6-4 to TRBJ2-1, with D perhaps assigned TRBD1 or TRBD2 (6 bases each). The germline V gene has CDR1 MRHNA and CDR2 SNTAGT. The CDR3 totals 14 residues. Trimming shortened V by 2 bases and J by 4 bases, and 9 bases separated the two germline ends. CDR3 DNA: TGTGCCAGCAGTGACGGGGGGCTGTACAATGAGCAGTTCTTC. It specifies CASSDGGLYNEQFF.

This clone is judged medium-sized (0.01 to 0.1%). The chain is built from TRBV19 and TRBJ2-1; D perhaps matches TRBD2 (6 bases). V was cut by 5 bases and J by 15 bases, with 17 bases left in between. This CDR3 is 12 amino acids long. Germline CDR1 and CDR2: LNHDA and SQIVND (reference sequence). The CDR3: CASSPSGVSMFF. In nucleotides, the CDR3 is TGTGCCAGTAGTCCATCGGGGGTTTCCATGTTCTTC.

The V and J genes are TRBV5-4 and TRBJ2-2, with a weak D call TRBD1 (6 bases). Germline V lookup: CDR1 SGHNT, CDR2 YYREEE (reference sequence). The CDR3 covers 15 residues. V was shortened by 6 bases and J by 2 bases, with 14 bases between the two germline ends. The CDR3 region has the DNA TGTGCCAGCACCTCTTGGACAGCAAACACCGGGGAGCTGTTTTTT. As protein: CASTSWTANTGELFF.

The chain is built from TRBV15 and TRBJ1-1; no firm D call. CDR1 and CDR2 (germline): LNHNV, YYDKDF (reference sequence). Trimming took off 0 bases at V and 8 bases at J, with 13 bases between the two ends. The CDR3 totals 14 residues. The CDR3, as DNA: TGTGCCACCAGCAGAGATAATAAAGGACGGGAAGCTTTCTTT. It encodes CATSRDNKGREAFF.

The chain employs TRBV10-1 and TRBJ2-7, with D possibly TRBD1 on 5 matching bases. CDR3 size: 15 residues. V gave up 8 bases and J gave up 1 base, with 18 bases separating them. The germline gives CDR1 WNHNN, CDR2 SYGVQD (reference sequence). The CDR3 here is CASRRTLHFSYEQYF. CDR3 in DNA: TGCGCCAGCCGCCGGACACTTCATTTTTCCTACGAGCAGTACTTC.

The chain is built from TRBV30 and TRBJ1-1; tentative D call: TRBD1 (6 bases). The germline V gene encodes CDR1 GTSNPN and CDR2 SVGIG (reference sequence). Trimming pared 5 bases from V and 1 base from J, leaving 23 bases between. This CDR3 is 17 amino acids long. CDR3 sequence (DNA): TGTGCCTGGGGAAGGAAAGGGGGGGCCTTTAAGAACACTGAAGCTTTCTTT. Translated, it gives CAWGRKGGAFKNTEAFF.

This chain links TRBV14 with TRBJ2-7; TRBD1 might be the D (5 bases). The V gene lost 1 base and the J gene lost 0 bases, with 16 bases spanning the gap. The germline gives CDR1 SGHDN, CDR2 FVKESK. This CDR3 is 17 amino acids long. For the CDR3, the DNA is TGTGCCAGCAGCCAAGGATGGACACTTCCTAACTCCTACGAGCAGTACTTC. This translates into CASSQGWTLPNSYEQYF.

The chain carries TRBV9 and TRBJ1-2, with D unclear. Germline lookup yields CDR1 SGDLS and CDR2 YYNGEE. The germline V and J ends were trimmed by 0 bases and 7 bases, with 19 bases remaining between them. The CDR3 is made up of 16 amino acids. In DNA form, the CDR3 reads TGTGCCAGCAGCGTAGGGATAGGGCTCCTTCGTTCTGGCTACACCTTC. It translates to CASSVGIGLLRSGYTF.

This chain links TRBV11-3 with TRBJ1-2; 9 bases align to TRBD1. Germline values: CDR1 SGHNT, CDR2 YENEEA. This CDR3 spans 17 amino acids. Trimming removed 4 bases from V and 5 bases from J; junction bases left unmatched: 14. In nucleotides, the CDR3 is TGTGCCAGCAGCTCCCTGGGGGGGGACAGGGCTACTTATGGCTACACCTTC. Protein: CASSSLGGDRATYGYTF.

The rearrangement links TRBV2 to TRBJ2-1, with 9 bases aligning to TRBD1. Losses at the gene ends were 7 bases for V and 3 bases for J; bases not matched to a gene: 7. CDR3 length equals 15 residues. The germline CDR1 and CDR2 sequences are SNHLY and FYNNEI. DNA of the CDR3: TGTGCCAGCACAACCGGGACAGGGCACTACAATGAGCAGTTCTTC. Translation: CASTTGTGHYNEQFF.

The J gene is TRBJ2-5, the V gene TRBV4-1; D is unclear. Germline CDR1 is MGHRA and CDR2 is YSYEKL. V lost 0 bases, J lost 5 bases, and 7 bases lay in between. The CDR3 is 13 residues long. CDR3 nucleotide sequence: TGCGCCAGCAGCCAAGATTCCGCGGAGACCCAGTACTTC. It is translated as CASSQDSAETQYF.

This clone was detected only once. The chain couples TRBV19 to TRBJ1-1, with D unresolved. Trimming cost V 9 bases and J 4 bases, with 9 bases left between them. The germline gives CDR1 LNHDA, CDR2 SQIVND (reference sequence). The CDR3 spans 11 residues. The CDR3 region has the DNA TGTGCCAGCCGGATCGGCACTGAAGCTTTCTTT. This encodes CASRIGTEAFF.

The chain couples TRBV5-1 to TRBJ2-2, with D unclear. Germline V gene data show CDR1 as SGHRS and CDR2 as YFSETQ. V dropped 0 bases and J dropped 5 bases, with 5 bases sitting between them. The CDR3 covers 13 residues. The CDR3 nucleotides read TGCGCCAGCAGCTTGGGGGGAACCGGGGAGCTGTTTTTT. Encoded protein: CASSLGGTGELFF. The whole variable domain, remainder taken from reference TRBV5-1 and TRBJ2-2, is KAGVTQTPRYLIKTRGQQVTLSCSPISGHRSVSWYQQTPGQGLQFLFEYFSETQRNKGNFPGRFSGRQFSNSRSEMNVSTLELGDSALYLCASSLGGTGELFFGEGSRLTVL.

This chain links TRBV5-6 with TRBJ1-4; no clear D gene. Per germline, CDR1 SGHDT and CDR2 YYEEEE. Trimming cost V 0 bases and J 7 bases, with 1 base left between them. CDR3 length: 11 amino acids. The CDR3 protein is CASSLGEKLFF. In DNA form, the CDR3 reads TGTGCCAGCAGCTTGGGTGAAAAACTGTTTTTT.

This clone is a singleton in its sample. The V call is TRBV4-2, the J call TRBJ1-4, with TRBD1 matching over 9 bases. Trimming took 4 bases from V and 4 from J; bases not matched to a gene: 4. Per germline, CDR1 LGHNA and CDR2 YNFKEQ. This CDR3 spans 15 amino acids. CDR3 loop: CASSPGDRDNEKLFF. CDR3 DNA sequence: TGTGCCAGCAGCCCAGGGGACAGGGATAATGAAAAACTGTTTTTT.

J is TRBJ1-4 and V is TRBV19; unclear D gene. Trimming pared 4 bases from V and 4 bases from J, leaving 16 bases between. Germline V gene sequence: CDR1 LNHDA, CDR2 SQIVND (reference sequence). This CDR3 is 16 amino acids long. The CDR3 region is CASSNAVQSFNEKLFF. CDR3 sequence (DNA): TGTGCCAGTAGTAACGCGGTCCAGAGCTTTAATGAAAAACTGTTTTTT.